A single TCR beta chain is shown here with its context. CDR1 MNHEY and CDR2 SVGAGI come from the germline V gene. This CDR3 comprises 15 residues. V shed 6 bases and J 3 bases; nucleotides not matched to a gene: 6. The authors ran the assay at deep level. Clones were read by immunoSEQ multiplex PCR, and TCRdb kept only the in-frame ones, dropping some. The sample holds 2 million to 2.5 million clones; under 95% are singletons and the top ten take about 0.34%. The data stem from a study of shared clonotypes between healthy human individuals. The sample taken for sequencing was naive CD4+ T cells from PBMCs. As to subset: CD45RA+ positively selected. The receptor was isolated from a young man in good health. Some clones in this sample may be carry-over from other donors' samples. The chain couples TRBV6-5 to TRBJ1-2, with 11 positions matching TRBD1. The CDR3 bases are TGTGCCAGCAGAACTCGGACAGGGGGCTACTATGGCTACACCTTC. Amino acids: CASRTRTGGYYGYTF.